This T cell receptor (beta chain) appears in the sequencing data of a study of T-cell memory formation after mild COVID-19. The study, taken as a whole, reports: Contracting clones from day 15 to 85 showed balanced CD4/CD8; later expanders favored CD4+.

From germline, CDR1 is SQVTM and CDR2 ANQGSEA. The V and J ends lost 8 bases and 8 bases respectively, with 6 bases between them. There are 8 residues in the CDR3. TCRdb analysed the 5' RACE reads with MiXCR anew, one entry per CDR3 protein. This table has roughly 510,000 distinct CDR3 sequences, 17% appearing once. This clonotype appeared a few times. Its antigen remains unidentified. The receptor was isolated from an adult woman who had mild COVID-19 (a few samples of this study predate the infection). Cell type and time point are not known. This chain joins TRBV29-1 and TRBJ1-2, with unresolved D. Specimen: PBMCs or a T cell subset sorted from them (not recorded which). Here the CDR3 DNA reads TGCAGCCCCGGGGGCTACACCTTC. This codes for CSPGGYTF. The full variable domain, with the rest looked up from reference TRBV29-1 and TRBJ1-2, is SAVISQKPSRDICQRGTSLTIQCQVDSQVTMMFWYRQQPGQSLTLIATANQGSEATYESGFVIDKFPISRPNLTFSTLTVSNMSPEDSSIYLCSPGGYTFGSGTRLTVV.